Below, 2 T cell receptor beta chains from the same sample are listed, as sequenced in a study of vaccination and CD4 T cells after COVID-19. These receptors have no identified antigens. Specified treatment: approximately nine-day PBMC culture with coronavirus spike peptide pools or control peptides (ViraFEST assay). Cultured CD4+ T cells had their DNA profiled by the Oncomine TCR Beta short-read assay. MiXCR, run by TCRdb on the PCR reads, gives a single entry per CDR3 protein. The sample includes roughly 17,000 distinct CDR3 sequences, approximately 40% of them seen just once. The source material was CD4+ T cells from blood, cultured in vitro. Receptors originate from a human donor who had recovered from COVID-19.

The V call is TRBV9, the J call TRBJ2-5; weak D call: TRBD2 (6 bases). This CDR3 is 16 amino acids long. The ends were cut back, 1 base at V and 5 bases at J, with 18 bases in the middle. Per germline, CDR1 SGDLS and CDR2 YYNGEE. This CDR3 reads CASSVSDGRGWETQYF. The CDR3 DNA is TGTGCCAGCAGCGTATCGGACGGGAGAGGTTGGGAGACCCAGTACTTC.

V usage is TRBV6-2 or TRBV6-3 and J usage is TRBJ2-5; D is unresolved. Per the germline V gene, CDR1 is MNHEY and CDR2 is SVGEGT. CDR3 length equals 15 residues. Trimming removed 5 bases from V and 5 bases from J, with 18 bases in between. CDR3 region: CASSKRYPVSETQYF. CDR3 coding DNA: TGTGCCAGCAGTAAACGGTATCCAGTCAGCGAGACCCAGTACTTC.